The 11 T cell receptor beta chains reported below all come from one sample, sequenced in a study of cytomegalovirus exposure and HLA in healthy donors. Assay: immunoSEQ multiplex PCR; the TCRdb copy retains only in-frame clones and omits some. The table records 150,000 to 180,000 clones, about 88% of them present only once. Sequencing used PBMCs. Every receptor here comes from a young man in good health and CMV-seropositive.

This chain links TRBV11-2 with TRBJ2-7; a possible D gene is TRBD1 (5 bases). CDR1 is SGHAT and CDR2 is FQNNGV in the germline V gene. V was clipped by 1 base and J by 5 bases, with 6 bases between them. The CDR3 extends over 12 amino acids. CDR3 nucleotide sequence: TGTGCCAGCAGCTTAGGCAGGGACGAGCAGTACTTC. Protein: CASSLGRDEQYF.

The chain links TRBV13 to TRBJ2-3; 9 nucleotides line up with TRBD2. With V trimmed by 9 bases and J by 2 bases, 6 bases remained unmatched. The V gene's germline CDR1 is PRHDT and CDR2 FYEKMQ (reference sequence). The CDR3 covers 14 residues. CDR3: CASGKRGATDTQYF. The CDR3 nucleotides read TGTGCCAGTGGAAAGCGGGGGGCCACAGATACGCAGTATTTT.

The sample holds one count of this clone. This chain uses TRBV4-1 with TRBJ2-3; 10 bases are shared with TRBD1. Germline loops: CDR1 MGHRA, CDR2 YSYEKL. V shed 0 bases, J shed 5 bases, and the junction held 5 bases outside the gene matches. The CDR3 covers 16 residues. The CDR3 is CASSQEGGQGLDTQYF. For the CDR3, the DNA is TGCGCCAGCAGCCAAGAGGGGGGACAGGGGTTAGATACGCAGTATTTT.

The J gene is TRBJ2-5, the V gene TRBV28; D possibly corresponds to TRBD1 (5 bases). The CDR3 is made up of 16 amino acids. The germline gives CDR1 MDHEN, CDR2 SYDVKM. Between the trimmed V and J ends, which lost 3 bases and 3 bases, there was a span of 17 bases. The CDR3 region has the DNA TGTGCCAGCAGTTTGCCTCCCTATGACAGAGAAGAGACCCAGTACTTC. This sequence encodes CASSLPPYDREETQYF.

V is TRBV10-2 and J is TRBJ2-5; 8 positions match TRBD2. Per germline, CDR1 WSHSY and CDR2 SAAADI. The junction had 8 bases not matched to a gene; V was cut back by 4 bases and J by 4 bases. The CDR3 extends over 15 amino acids. As DNA, the CDR3 is TGCGCCAGCAGTGGGGGGCGCAGCGGGGGAGAGACCCAGTACTTC. Its protein is CASSGGRSGGETQYF.

This sequence joins TRBV2 and TRBJ2-3; 9 bases map to TRBD2. V dropped 9 bases and J dropped 4; count of bases not matched to a gene: 8. The CDR3 has 14 amino acids. CDR1 SNHLY and CDR2 FYNNEI come from the germline V gene. CDR3 coding DNA: TGTGCCAGTAGAGATGCTAGCGGGGCAGATACGCAGTATTTT. Protein: CASRDASGADTQYF. Filled out from reference TRBV2 and TRBJ2-3, the complete variable domain reads EPEVTQTPSHQVTQMGQEVILRCVPISNHLYFYWYRQILGQKVEFLVSFYNNEISEKSEIFDDQFSVERPDGSNFTLKIRSTKLEDSAMYFCASRDASGADTQYFGPGTRLTVL.

The genes are TRBV9 and TRBJ2-1, with a weak D call TRBD2 (5 bases). CDR3 length: 13 residues. CDR1 and CDR2 (germline): SGDLS, YYNGEE. Trimming took 4 bases from V and 6 from J, leaving 11 bases between them. DNA of the CDR3: TGTGCCAGCAGCCCCGTCGGGGTCAATGAGCAGTTCTTC. Protein: CASSPVGVNEQFF.

This sequence joins TRBV11-2 and TRBJ1-2; D gene ambiguous. The CDR3 spans 15 residues. CDR1 is SGHAT and CDR2 is FQNNGV in the germline V gene. V lost 3 bases and J 6 bases, leaving 17 bases between the germline ends. CDR3 sequence: CASSFLGSSVHGYTF. For the CDR3, the DNA is TGTGCCAGCAGCTTTTTGGGCAGCTCGGTTCATGGCTACACCTTC.

This clone was counted a single time. The V gene is TRBV28, the J gene TRBJ1-4; D ambiguous. CDR3 length: 15 residues. Per germline, CDR1 MDHEN and CDR2 SYDVKM. Trimming took 5 bases from V and 7 from J, leaving 17 bases between them. The CDR3 DNA follows: TGTGCCAGCAGTACGCACAGCGCCGGAGGTGAAAAACTGTTTTTT. Protein product: CASSTHSAGGEKLFF.

This chain joins TRBV14 and TRBJ1-4; no reliable D call. V lost 2 bases to trimming and J lost 8 bases, with 12 bases between them. This CDR3 has 14 amino acids. Germline-derived CDR1 and CDR2 are SGHDN and FVKESK. CDR3 loop: CASSQISNGEKLFF. CDR3 DNA sequence: TGTGCCAGCAGCCAAATTTCGAACGGGGAAAAACTGTTTTTT.

V and J are TRBV2 and TRBJ2-2, with 10 bases that match TRBD2. Per the germline V gene, CDR1 is SNHLY and CDR2 is FYNNEI. The CDR3 covers 16 residues. V lost 1 base to trimming and J lost 8 bases; unmatched junction nucleotides: 7. The CDR3 DNA is TGTGCCAGCAGTGAAGGCCTAGCGGGGGCGTGGGGGGAGCTGTTTTTT. Protein: CASSEGLAGAWGELFF.